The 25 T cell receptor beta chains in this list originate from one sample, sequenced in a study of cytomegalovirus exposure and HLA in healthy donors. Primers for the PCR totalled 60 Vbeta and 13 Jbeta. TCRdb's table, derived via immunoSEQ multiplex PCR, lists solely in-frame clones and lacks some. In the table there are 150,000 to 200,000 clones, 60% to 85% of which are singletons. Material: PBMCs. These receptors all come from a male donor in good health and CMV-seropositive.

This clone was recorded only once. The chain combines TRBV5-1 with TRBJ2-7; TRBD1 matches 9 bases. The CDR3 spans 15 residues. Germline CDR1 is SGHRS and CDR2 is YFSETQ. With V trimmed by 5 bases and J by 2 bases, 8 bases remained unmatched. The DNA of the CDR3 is TGCGCCAGCAGGGCGAGAGGGACAGGGACCTACGAGCAGTACTTC. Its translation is CASRARGTGTYEQYF.

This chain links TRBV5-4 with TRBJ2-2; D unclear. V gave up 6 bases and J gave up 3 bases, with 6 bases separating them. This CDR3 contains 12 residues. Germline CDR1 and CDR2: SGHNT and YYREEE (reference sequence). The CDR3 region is CASIGDTGELFF. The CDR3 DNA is TGTGCCAGCATAGGAGACACCGGGGAGCTGTTTTTT.

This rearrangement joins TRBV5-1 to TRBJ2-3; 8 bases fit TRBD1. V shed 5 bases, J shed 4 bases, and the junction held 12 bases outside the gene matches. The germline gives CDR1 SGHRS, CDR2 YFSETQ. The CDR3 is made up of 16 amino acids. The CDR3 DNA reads TGCGCCAGCAGTTATCCGACAGGGGTGTCGGCAGATACGCAGTATTTT. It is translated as CASSYPTGVSADTQYF.

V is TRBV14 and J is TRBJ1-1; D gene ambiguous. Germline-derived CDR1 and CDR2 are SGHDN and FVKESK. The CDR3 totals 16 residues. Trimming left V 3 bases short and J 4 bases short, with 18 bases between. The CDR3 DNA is TGTGCCAGCAGCCACGAAGGTTACAGTTCCTTCACTGAAGCTTTCTTT. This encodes CASSHEGYSSFTEAFF.

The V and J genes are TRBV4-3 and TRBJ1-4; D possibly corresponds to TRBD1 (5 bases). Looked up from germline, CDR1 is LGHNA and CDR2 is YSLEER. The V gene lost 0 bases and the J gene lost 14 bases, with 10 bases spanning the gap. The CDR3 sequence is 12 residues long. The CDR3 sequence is CASSQDSGSLFF. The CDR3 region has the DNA TGCGCCAGCAGCCAAGATTCAGGGTCCCTGTTTTTT.

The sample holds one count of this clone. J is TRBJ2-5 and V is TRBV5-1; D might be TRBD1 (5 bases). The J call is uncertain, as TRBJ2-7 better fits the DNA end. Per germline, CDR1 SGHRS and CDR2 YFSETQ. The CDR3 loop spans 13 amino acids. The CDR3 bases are TGCGCCAGTACCATTGACAGAGCCTACGAGCAGTACTTC. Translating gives CASTIDRAYEQYF.

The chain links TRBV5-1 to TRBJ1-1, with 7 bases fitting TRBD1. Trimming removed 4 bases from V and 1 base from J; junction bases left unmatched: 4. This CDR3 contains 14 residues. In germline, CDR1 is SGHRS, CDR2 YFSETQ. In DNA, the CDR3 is TGCGCCAGCAGCGTGACAGGGCAGAACACTGAAGCTTTCTTT. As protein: CASSVTGQNTEAFF.

The CDR3 DNA follows: TGTGCCAGCAGCCCGGGGGGAGGTACAACCTACAATGAGCAGTTCTTC. Protein product: CASSPGGGTTYNEQFF. The chain links TRBV9 to TRBJ2-1, with 7 bases matching TRBD2. Looked up from germline, CDR1 is SGDLS and CDR2 is YYNGEE. The CDR3 loop spans 16 amino acids. The ends lost 4 bases at V and 2 bases at J; junction bases unmatched: 9.

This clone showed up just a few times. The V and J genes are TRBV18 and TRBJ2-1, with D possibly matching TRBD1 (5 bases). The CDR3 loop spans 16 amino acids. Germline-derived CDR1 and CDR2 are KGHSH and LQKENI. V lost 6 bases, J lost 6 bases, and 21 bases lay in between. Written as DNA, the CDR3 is TGTGCCAGCTCCCCTCAGTTGGGTGACAGTACCAATGAGCAGTTCTTC. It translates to CASSPQLGDSTNEQFF.

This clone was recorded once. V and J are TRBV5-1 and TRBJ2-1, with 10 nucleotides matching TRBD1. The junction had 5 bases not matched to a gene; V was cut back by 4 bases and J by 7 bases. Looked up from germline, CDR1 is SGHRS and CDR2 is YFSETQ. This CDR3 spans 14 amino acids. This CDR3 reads CASSGGTGANEQFF. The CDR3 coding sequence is TGCGCCAGCAGCGGAGGGACAGGGGCAAATGAGCAGTTCTTC. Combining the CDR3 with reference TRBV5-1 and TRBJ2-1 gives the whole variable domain KAGVTQTPRYLIKTRGQQVTLSCSPISGHRSVSWYQQTPGQGLQFLFEYFSETQRNKGNFPGRFSGRQFSNSRSEMNVSTLELGDSALYLCASSGGTGANEQFFGPGTRLTVL.

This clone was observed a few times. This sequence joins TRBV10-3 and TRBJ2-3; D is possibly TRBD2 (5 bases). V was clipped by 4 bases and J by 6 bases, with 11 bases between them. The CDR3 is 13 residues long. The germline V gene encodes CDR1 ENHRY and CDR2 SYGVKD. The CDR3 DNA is TGTGCCATCAGTGCACAGCGCGGGGATACGCAGTATTTT. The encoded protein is CAISAQRGDTQYF.

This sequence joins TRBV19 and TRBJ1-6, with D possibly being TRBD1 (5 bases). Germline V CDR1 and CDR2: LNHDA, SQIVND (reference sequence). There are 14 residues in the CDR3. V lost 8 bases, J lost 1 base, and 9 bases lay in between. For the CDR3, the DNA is TGTGCCAGTCGCAGGGATTCCTATAATTCACCCCTCCACTTT. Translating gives CASRRDSYNSPLHF.

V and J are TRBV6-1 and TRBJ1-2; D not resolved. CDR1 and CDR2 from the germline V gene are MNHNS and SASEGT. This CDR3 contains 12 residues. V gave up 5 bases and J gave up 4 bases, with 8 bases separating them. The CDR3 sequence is CASSTGFYGYTF. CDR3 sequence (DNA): TGTGCCAGCAGTACCGGGTTCTATGGCTACACCTTC.

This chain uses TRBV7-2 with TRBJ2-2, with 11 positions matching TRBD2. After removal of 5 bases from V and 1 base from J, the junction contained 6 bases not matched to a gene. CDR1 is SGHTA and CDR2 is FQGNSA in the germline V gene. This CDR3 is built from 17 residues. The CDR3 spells CASSARLAGGNTGELFF. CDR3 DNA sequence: TGTGCCAGCAGCGCCCGGCTAGCGGGGGGGAACACCGGGGAGCTGTTTTTT.

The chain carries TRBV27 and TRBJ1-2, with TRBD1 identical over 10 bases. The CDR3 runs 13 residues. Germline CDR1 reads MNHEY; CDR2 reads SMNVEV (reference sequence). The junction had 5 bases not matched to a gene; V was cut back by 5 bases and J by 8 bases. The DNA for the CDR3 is TGTGCCAGCAGTCTGGGGACAGGGGTAGGCTACACCTTC. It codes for CASSLGTGVGYTF.

As DNA, the CDR3 is TGCGCCAGCAGCTTCCTCCAGGGGCGGGCGAGCTATGGCTACACCTTC. This codes for CASSFLQGRASYGYTF. The genes are TRBV5-1 and TRBJ1-2, with D possibly matching TRBD1 (6 bases). The length of the CDR3 is 16 residues. Germline CDR1 reads SGHRS; CDR2 reads YFSETQ. The V end was cut by 2 bases, the J end by 4 bases, with 18 bases between.

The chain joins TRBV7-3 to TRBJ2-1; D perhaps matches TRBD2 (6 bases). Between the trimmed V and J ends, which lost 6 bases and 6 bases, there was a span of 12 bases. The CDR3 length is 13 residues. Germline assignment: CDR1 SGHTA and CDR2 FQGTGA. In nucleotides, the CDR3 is TGTGCCAGCAGGGAGGGGTCGGGCAATGAGCAGTTCTTC. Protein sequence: CASREGSGNEQFF.

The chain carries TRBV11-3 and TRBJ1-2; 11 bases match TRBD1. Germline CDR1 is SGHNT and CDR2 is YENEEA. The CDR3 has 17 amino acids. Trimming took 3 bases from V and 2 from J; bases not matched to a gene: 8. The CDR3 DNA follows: TGTGCCAGCAGCTTCAGACCGAGGACAGGGGGCAACTATGGCTACACCTTC. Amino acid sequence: CASSFRPRTGGNYGYTF.

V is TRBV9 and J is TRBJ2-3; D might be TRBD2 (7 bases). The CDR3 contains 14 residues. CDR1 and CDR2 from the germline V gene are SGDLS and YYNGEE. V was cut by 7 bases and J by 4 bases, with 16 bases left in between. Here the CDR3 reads CASSSEGGADTQYF. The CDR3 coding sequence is TGTGCCAGCTCGAGTGAAGGGGGGGCAGATACGCAGTATTTT.

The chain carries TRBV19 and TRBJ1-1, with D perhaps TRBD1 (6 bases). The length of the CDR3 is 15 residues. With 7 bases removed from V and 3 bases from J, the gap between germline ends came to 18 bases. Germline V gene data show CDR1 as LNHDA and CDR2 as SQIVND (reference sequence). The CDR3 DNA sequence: TGTGCCAGTACTCCGAGGACAGAAATTTACACTGAAGCTTTCTTT. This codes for CASTPRTEIYTEAFF.

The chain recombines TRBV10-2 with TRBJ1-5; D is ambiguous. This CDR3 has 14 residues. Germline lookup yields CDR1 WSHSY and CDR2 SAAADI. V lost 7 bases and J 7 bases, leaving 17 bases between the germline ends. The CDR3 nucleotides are TGCGCCAGCACACCTGAGTGGAGTAGGCAGCCCCAGCATTTT. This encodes CASTPEWSRQPQHF.

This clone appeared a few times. DNA for the CDR3: TGTGCCAGCAGCTTCTACAATCAGCCCCAGCATTTT. It yields the protein CASSFYNQPQHF. J is TRBJ1-5 and V is TRBV7-2; no clear D. Trimming took 3 bases from V and 3 from J, leaving 3 bases between them. Germline CDR1 is SGHTA and CDR2 is FQGNSA. The CDR3 totals 12 residues.

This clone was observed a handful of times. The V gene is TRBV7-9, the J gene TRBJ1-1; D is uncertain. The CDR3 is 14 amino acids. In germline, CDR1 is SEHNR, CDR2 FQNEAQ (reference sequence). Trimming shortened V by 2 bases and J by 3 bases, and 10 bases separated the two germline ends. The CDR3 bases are TGTGCCAGCAGCTTAACCGGAGGGTACACTGAAGCTTTCTTT. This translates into CASSLTGGYTEAFF. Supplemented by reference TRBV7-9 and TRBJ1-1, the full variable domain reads DTGVSQNPRHKITKRGQNVTFRCDPISEHNRLYWYRQTLGQGPEFLTYFQNEAQLEKSRLLSDRFSAERPKGSFSTLEIQRTEQGDSAMYLCASSLTGGYTEAFFGQGTRLTVV.

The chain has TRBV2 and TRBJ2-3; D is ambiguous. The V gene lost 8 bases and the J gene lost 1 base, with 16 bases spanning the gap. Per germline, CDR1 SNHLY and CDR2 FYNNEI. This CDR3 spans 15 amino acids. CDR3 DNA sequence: TGTGCCAGCGCCGTGGGTCCCCGGGGCACAGATACGCAGTATTTT. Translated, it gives CASAVGPRGTDTQYF.

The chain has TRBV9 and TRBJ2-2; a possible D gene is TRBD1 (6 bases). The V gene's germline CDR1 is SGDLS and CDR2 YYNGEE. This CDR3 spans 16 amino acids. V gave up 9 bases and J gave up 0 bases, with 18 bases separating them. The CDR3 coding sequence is TGTGCCATTTCTCGACAGGTCTATCCGAACACCGGGGAGCTGTTTTTT. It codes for CAISRQVYPNTGELFF.